Presented here are 27 T cell receptor beta chains from one specimen sequenced in a study of PD-1 blockade in classical Hodgkin lymphoma. Some clones are missing from TCRdb's copy, which holds only in-frame ones; the method was immunoSEQ multiplex PCR. The table lists some 93,000 clones, 75% to 85% of them singletons. As to time point: cycle 4 day 1 (C4D1), after 6 weeks of nivolumab. Autologous stem cell transplantation was followed by relapse in every patient, and brentuximab vedotin exposure varied. This sample comprised peripheral blood mononuclear cells (PBMCs), obtained before the fourth cycle of nivolumab. These receptors were obtained from a human donor with classical Hodgkin lymphoma.

The chain has TRBV30 and TRBJ1-2; D gene uncertain. This CDR3 region has 12 residues. V dropped 1 base and J dropped 2 bases, with 5 bases sitting between them. Germline V gene lookup returns CDR1 GTSNPN and CDR2 SVGIG (reference sequence). The CDR3 reads CAWSGQNYGYTF. The CDR3 region has the DNA TGTGCCTGGAGTGGACAAAACTATGGCTACACCTTC.

A few counts support this clone. The chain uses TRBV5-6 and TRBJ1-2, with 9 bases that match TRBD1. The CDR3 runs to 17 residues. The junction had 14 bases not matched to a gene; V was cut back by 1 base and J by 7 bases. Per the germline V gene, CDR1 is SGHDT and CDR2 is YYEEEE. The CDR3 sequence: CASSLLAGRTGAAGYTF. CDR3 in DNA: TGTGCCAGCAGCTTGCTAGCCGGTAGGACAGGGGCAGCTGGCTACACCTTC.

The chain has TRBV2 and TRBJ1-1; D unresolved. The CDR3 is 13 residues long. Germline V gene data show CDR1 as SNHLY and CDR2 as FYNNEI. V dropped 4 bases and J dropped 7 bases, with 13 bases sitting between them. The CDR3 bases are TGTGCCAGCAGTGTTTTCTTCGAGGGTGAAGCTTTCTTT. It codes for CASSVFFEGEAFF.

V usage is TRBV19 and J usage is TRBJ1-1; D perhaps matches TRBD1 (6 bases). The CDR3 loop spans 14 amino acids. Per the germline V gene, CDR1 is LNHDA and CDR2 is SQIVND (reference sequence). Trimming cost V 8 bases and J 4 bases, with 17 bases left between them. CDR3: CASGGGGRSTEAFF. The CDR3 coding sequence is TGTGCCAGTGGAGGGGGGGGCAGGAGCACTGAAGCTTTCTTT.

The chain recombines TRBV5-3 with TRBJ1-1, with 11 positions matching TRBD1. TRBV5-3 is sorted into the ORF group, with uncertain function. J was trimmed by 5 bases and V by 0 bases; bases with no gene match: 9. CDR3 length: 17 residues. DNA for the CDR3: TGTGCCAGAAGCTTGGGCCTCGGACAGGGGGCCTTGACTGAAGCTTTCTTT. This encodes CARSLGLGQGALTEAFF.

This chain uses TRBV4-1 with TRBJ2-3; 7 nucleotides agree with TRBD2. The CDR3 length is 15 residues. Per the germline V gene, CDR1 is MGHRA and CDR2 is YSYEKL. V was clipped by 2 bases and J by 2 bases; unmatched bases: 4. As DNA, the CDR3 is TGCGCCAGCAGCCAATTGGGACTATCCACAGATACGCAGTATTTT. It encodes CASSQLGLSTDTQYF.

V is TRBV9 and J is TRBJ2-5; D possibly matches TRBD1 or TRBD2 (5 bases each). Germline V gives CDR1 SGDLS, CDR2 YYNGEE. Trimming took off 0 bases at V and 9 bases at J, with 9 bases between the two ends. This CDR3 has 12 residues. DNA of the CDR3: TGTGCCAGCAGCGTAGAAGTGGGGGCCCAGTACTTC. As protein: CASSVEVGAQYF.

The rearrangement uses TRBV15 and TRBJ2-7, with D uncertain. Germline lookup yields CDR1 LNHNV and CDR2 YYDKDF (reference sequence). The CDR3 is 14 residues long. Trimming took 0 bases from V and 4 from J, leaving 10 bases between them. For the CDR3, the DNA is TGTGCCACCAGCAGAGATTTGATGGCTTACGAGCAGTACTTC. Protein sequence: CATSRDLMAYEQYF.

This clone showed up just once. The chain combines TRBV4-1 with TRBJ2-1; a possible D gene is TRBD2 (6 bases). Trimming pared 5 bases from V and 0 bases from J, leaving 11 bases between. CDR3 length: 15 amino acids. CDR1 is MGHRA, CDR2 YSYEKL, per germline. The CDR3 DNA is TGCGCCAGCAGCGACACTAGCAGCTCCTACAATGAGCAGTTCTTC. Translation: CASSDTSSSYNEQFF.

The chain links TRBV5-1 to TRBJ1-2, with TRBD1 matching over 7 bases. This CDR3 has 15 amino acids. Germline CDR1 and CDR2: SGHRS and YFSETQ. Trimming cost V 3 bases and J 10 bases; bases outside gene matches: 15. The CDR3 nucleotides are TGCGCCAGCAGCTCCGGACCGGGACAGATCTCATCCTACACCTTC. Protein: CASSSGPGQISSYTF.

The chain uses TRBV4-1 and TRBJ1-2, with D maybe TRBD1 (6 bases). This CDR3 region has 15 residues. The V and J ends lost 2 bases and 2 bases respectively, with 12 bases between them. Germline CDR1 MGHRA, CDR2 YSYEKL. The CDR3 here is CASSQTGTLNYGYTF. The CDR3, as DNA: TGCGCCAGCAGCCAAACCGGGACACTAAACTATGGCTACACCTTC.

The CDR3 DNA sequence: TGTGCCAGCAGGCCACAGGGTAACTATGGCTACACCTTC. This translates into CASRPQGNYGYTF. V gene TRBV2 combines with J gene TRBJ1-2; TRBD1 might be the D (6 bases). The CDR3 runs 13 residues. V was clipped by 6 bases and J by 1 base, with 9 bases between them. Germline assignment: CDR1 SNHLY and CDR2 FYNNEI.

The V gene is TRBV5-1, the J gene TRBJ1-1, with D tentatively TRBD1 (5 bases). The CDR3 covers 14 residues. V was trimmed by 4 bases and J by 1 base, leaving 11 bases between them. Looked up from germline, CDR1 is SGHRS and CDR2 is YFSETQ. CDR3 region: CASSSQGGNTEAFF. CDR3 bases: TGCGCCAGCAGCAGCCAGGGTGGGAACACTGAAGCTTTCTTT.

The rearrangement uses TRBV7-8 and TRBJ1-3; D ambiguous. Germline-derived CDR1 and CDR2 are SGHVS and FQNEAQ. The CDR3 consists of 15 residues. Trimming removed 7 bases from V and 4 bases from J, with 17 bases in between. The CDR3 coding sequence is TGTGCCAGCAACCCGGCGCGGACGGGCGGAAACACCATATATTTT. It encodes CASNPARTGGNTIYF.

This clone was observed a single time. This chain links TRBV7-2 with TRBJ1-1; D uncertain. Germline V gives CDR1 SGHTA, CDR2 FQGNSA. The CDR3 length is 12 residues. Trimming removed 6 bases from V and 12 bases from J, with 17 bases in between. As DNA, the CDR3 is TGTGCCAGCAGTTCCCCTTCCCCCCGGACTTTCTTT. It specifies CASSSPSPRTFF. Using reference TRBV7-2 and TRBJ1-1 for the parts outside the CDR3, the full variable domain is GAGVSQSPSNKVTEKGKDVELRCDPISGHTALYWYRQSLGQGLEFLIYFQGNSAPDKSGLPSDRFSAERTGGSVSTLTIQRTQQEDSAVYLCASSSPSPRTFFGQGTRLTVV.

The gene calls are TRBV19 and TRBJ1-5; D might be TRBD1 (5 bases). Looked up from germline, CDR1 is LNHDA and CDR2 is SQIVND (reference sequence). The CDR3 extends over 14 amino acids. Trimming removed 1 base at V and 7 bases at J, with 11 bases between. The CDR3 loop is CASSIGTGGQPQHF. The CDR3 DNA follows: TGTGCCAGTAGTATAGGTACAGGCGGGCAGCCCCAGCATTTT.

The rearrangement uses TRBV4-3 and TRBJ1-4; possibly TRBD1 for D (6 bases). The germline V gene has CDR1 LGHNA and CDR2 YSLEER. Trimming cost V 0 bases and J 3 bases, with 11 bases left between them. This CDR3 has 16 amino acids. CDR3 bases: TGCGCCAGCAGCCAAGATGTGGGGGCGGCTAATGAAAAACTGTTTTTT. Translation gives CASSQDVGAANEKLFF.

V and J are TRBV10-3 and TRBJ1-1, with TRBD1 as a possible D gene (5 bases). The CDR3 has 12 residues. V lost 6 bases, J lost 3 bases, and 8 bases lay in between. Germline CDR1 ENHRY, CDR2 SYGVKD. The CDR3 region is CAIRSTDTEAFF. DNA of the CDR3: TGTGCCATCAGGTCGACAGACACTGAAGCTTTCTTT.

The chain is built from TRBV14 and TRBJ1-1, with D uncertain. This CDR3 spans 13 amino acids. Trimming took 4 bases from V and 3 from J, leaving 9 bases between them. From germline, CDR1 is SGHDN and CDR2 FVKESK. The CDR3 nucleotides are TGTGCCAGCAGCCTTACAGTCTACACTGAAGCTTTCTTT. It encodes CASSLTVYTEAFF. Filled out from reference TRBV14 and TRBJ1-1, the complete variable domain reads EAGVTQFPSHSVIEKGQTVTLRCDPISGHDNLYWYRRVMGKEIKFLLHFVKESKQDESGMPNNRFLAERTGGTYSTLKVQPAELEDSGVYFCASSLTVYTEAFFGQGTRLTVV.

The sample holds a few counts of this clone. The CDR3 loop is CASKSGVSQGAQYF. The CDR3 coding sequence is TGTGCCAGCAAAAGCGGGGTATCCCAAGGGGCCCAGTACTTC. This rearrangement joins TRBV2 to TRBJ2-5, with 7 bases identical to TRBD2. The CDR3 has 14 amino acids. The V gene end was trimmed by 7 bases and the J gene end by 9 bases; junction bases not matched to a gene: 14. Per germline, CDR1 SNHLY and CDR2 FYNNEI.

V gene TRBV9 combines with J gene TRBJ2-5, with 10 bases aligning to TRBD2. The germline V gene encodes CDR1 SGDLS and CDR2 YYNGEE. The CDR3 has 16 amino acids. The V gene end was trimmed by 4 bases and the J gene end by 1 base; junction bases not matched to a gene: 7. The CDR3 loop is CASSSRLAGSQETQYF. CDR3 bases: TGTGCCAGCAGCTCCCGACTAGCGGGTTCCCAAGAGACCCAGTACTTC. Combining the CDR3 with reference TRBV9 and TRBJ2-5 gives the whole variable domain DSGVTQTPKHLITATGQRVTLRCSPRSGDLSVYWYQQSLDQGLQFLIQYYNGEERAKGNILERFSAQQFPDLHSELNLSSLELGDSALYFCASSSRLAGSQETQYFGPGTRLLVL.

The V and J genes are TRBV11-2 and TRBJ2-6; 7 bases are shared with TRBD1. The J segment lost 0 bases and the V segment lost 3 bases, leaving 2 bases of the junction unmatched. Germline lookup yields CDR1 SGHAT and CDR2 FQNNGV. The CDR3 sequence is 16 residues long. This CDR3 reads CASSFRQGSGANVLTF. The CDR3 region has the DNA TGTGCCAGCAGCTTCCGACAGGGCTCTGGGGCCAACGTCCTGACTTTC. The full variable domain, rest sourced from reference TRBV11-2 and TRBJ2-6, is EAGVAQSPRYKIIEKRQSVAFWCNPISGHATLYWYQQILGQGPKLLIQFQNNGVVDDSQLPKDRFSAERLKGVDSTLKIQPAKLEDSAVYLCASSFRQGSGANVLTFGAGSRLTVL.

The rearrangement links TRBV6-5 to TRBJ1-1; D is possibly TRBD1 (5 bases). The V end lost 2 bases, the J end lost 5 bases, and 18 bases lay between the germline ends. The CDR3 covers 16 residues. Germline CDR1 is MNHEY and CDR2 is SVGAGI. This CDR3 reads CASSYGTSGLATEAFF. CDR3 coding DNA: TGTGCCAGCAGTTACGGAACATCAGGGCTGGCGACTGAAGCTTTCTTT.

In its sample, this clone was seen once. V usage is TRBV2 and J usage is TRBJ2-1; tentative D call: TRBD1 (5 bases). The CDR3 contains 14 residues. In germline, CDR1 is SNHLY, CDR2 FYNNEI. The V end was cut by 4 bases, the J end by 6 bases, with 13 bases between. DNA of the CDR3: TGTGCCAGCAGTGTCCTGCGACAGTTCAATGAGCAGTTCTTC. This sequence encodes CASSVLRQFNEQFF.

The rearrangement links TRBV10-3 to TRBJ1-1; D may be TRBD1 (6 bases). V lost 7 bases and J lost 4, with 16 bases in between. CDR3 length: 14 amino acids. Looked up from germline, CDR1 is ENHRY and CDR2 is SYGVKD. In DNA form, the CDR3 reads TGTGCCATCACCGGGGGGGGCACCGGCACTGAAGCTTTCTTT. Residues: CAITGGGTGTEAFF.

The chain joins TRBV5-6 to TRBJ2-3, with D uncertain. Trimming left V 4 bases short and J 3 bases short, with 9 bases between. The germline V gene has CDR1 SGHDT and CDR2 YYEEEE. The CDR3 consists of 13 residues. The CDR3 nucleotides are TGTGCCAGCAGCCCCTTCGGGACAGATACGCAGTATTTT. Encoded protein: CASSPFGTDTQYF.

This clone was recorded a few times. The chain recombines TRBV23-1 with TRBJ2-7; TRBD1 matches at 7 bases. TRBV23-1 qualifies as an ORF whose function is uncertain. The V and J ends lost 0 bases and 0 bases, in that order; junction bases with no gene match: 2. The CDR3 is made up of 15 amino acids. Written as DNA, the CDR3 is TGCGCCAGCAGTCAATCAGGGGACAGCTCCTACGAGCAGTACTTC. Residues: CASSQSGDSSYEQYF.